The sequence of this TCR beta chain was determined in a study of PD-L1 blockade in urothelial cancer. At the level of the study: Blood analysis took place 3 weeks (second dose) and 6 weeks after treatment start.

V lost 2 bases, J lost 6 bases, and 11 bases lay in between. The CDR3 spans 14 residues. Per germline, CDR1 SGHTA and CDR2 FQGNSA. Time point described: peripheral blood 6 weeks after treatment start. Sequencing was performed with immunoSEQ multiplex PCR; in TCRdb, only in-frame clones are kept and a portion is missing. This sample has 65,000 to 85,000 clones, with under 95% found just once. The source material was PBMCs, sampled around atezolizumab (anti-PD-L1) treatment. The gene calls are TRBV7-2 and TRBJ2-4, with D unresolved. This TCR came from a woman older than 75 with urothelial cancer. The CDR3: CASSLKAGLNIQYF. DNA for the CDR3: TGTGCCAGCAGCTTAAAGGCAGGTTTAAACATTCAGTACTTC.